This is a list of T cell receptor beta chains from one sample in a study of blood T cell repertoires in COVID-19. Assay: immunoSEQ multiplex PCR; the TCRdb copy retains only in-frame clones and omits some. The sample has about 100,000 clones, about 89% seen once. The sequencing sample was made of peripheral blood. The receptor source for this set is a man aged 45-60 years with active COVID-19. The CDR3 runs from the conserved cysteine through the conserved F or W. The D gene is left open where the match is weak. The size field is filled for only some rows; it gives once, few, many or a size class.

TRBV5-1	TRBJ1-1	NA	NA	TGCGCCAGCAGCTTGGAGGCGGGAGTGAAAACTGAAGCTTTCTTT	CASSLEAGVKTEAFF
TRBV11-2	TRBJ2-6	NA	NA	TGTGCCAGCAGCCCCCCAGGGGCTGGGGCCAACGTCCTGACTTTC	CASSPPGAGANVLTF
TRBV29-1	TRBJ2-5	NA	TRBD1	TGCAGCACCGATTCGGACAGGGGGTTCCAAGAGACCCAGTACTTC	CSTDSDRGFQETQYF
TRBV5-1	TRBJ1-2	NA	NA	TGCGCCAGCAGCTTGGAATCGGGGGGAGATGGCTACACCTTC	CASSLESGGDGYTF
TRBV11-2	TRBJ2-2	once	NA	TGTGCCAGCAGCTTAGGATCGGCCGGGGAGCTGTTTTTT	CASSLGSAGELFF
TRBV27	TRBJ1-1	NA	NA	TGTGCCAGCATGGGGGCAATGAACACTGAAGCTTTCTTT	CASMGAMNTEAFF
TRBV10-3	TRBJ2-1	NA	NA	TGTGCCATCAGTGAGTGGGGGGGCCGCGACAATGAGCAGTTCTTC	CAISEWGGRDNEQFF
TRBV2	TRBJ2-1	NA	TRBD2	TGTGCCAGCAGCGGCGGGACTAGCGGGAGCAGTGAGCAGTTCTTC	CASSGGTSGSSEQFF
TRBV3-1/TRBV3-2	TRBJ1-1	medium-sized	NA	TGTGCCAGCAGCCCCTCAAGAGTTGGGGCGCCGAACACTGAAGCTTTCTTT	CASSPSRVGAPNTEAFF
TRBV19	TRBJ1-5	once	TRBD1	TGTGCCAGTAGTATGGGACAGACACCTAATCAGCCCCAGCATTTT	CASSMGQTPNQPQHF
TRBV5-4	TRBJ2-2	NA	TRBD2	TGTGCCAGCAGCTTGGTGGGCGGGAGGGGAGTATCGAACACCGGGGAGCTGTTTTTT	CASSLVGGRGVSNTGELFF
TRBV27	TRBJ1-4	NA	NA	TGTGCCAGCAGTCTCCATTGGGGGGGGCGGAATCGTGAAAAACTGTTTTTT	CASSLHWGGRNREKLFF
TRBV2	TRBJ1-4	NA	TRBD1	TGTGCCAGCAGTGAAGTCGCCAGGACAGGGAGTAATGAAAAACTGTTTTTT	CASSEVARTGSNEKLFF
TRBV24-1	TRBJ2-2	NA	TRBD1	TGTGCCACCAGTGAACTCGGGACAGGGGGCCTGAACACCGGGGAGCTGTTTTTT	CATSELGTGGLNTGELFF
TRBV5-1	TRBJ2-3	NA	NA	TGCGCCAGCAGCCTGCTAAGGGGGGGCCGAACAGATACGCAGTATTTT	CASSLLRGGRTDTQYF
TRBV11-2	TRBJ2-3	NA	NA	TGTGCCAGCAGCTCCCCCCCCATGGGGGGGGGCTTCACAGATACGCAGTATTTT	CASSSPPMGGGFTDTQYF
TRBV24-1	TRBJ2-1	NA	TRBD2	TGTGCCACCAGTGCAGAACGGACTAGCGGGAAAAATGAGCAGTTCTTC	CATSAERTSGKNEQFF
TRBV9	TRBJ1-6	NA	NA	TGTGCCAGCACCAGGTCGGCCGTATCCTATAATTCACCCCTCCACTTT	CASTRSAVSYNSPLHF
TRBV10-3	TRBJ1-1	NA	NA	TGTGCCATCAGGGGGGGAAGTGGAAGCGGGGAAGGGAACACTGAAGCTTTCTTT	CAIRGGSGSGEGNTEAFF
TRBV7-2	TRBJ1-5	few	NA	TGTGCCAGCAGCTCAAATAGCAATCAGCCCCAGCATTTT	CASSSNSNQPQHF
TRBV29-1	TRBJ1-1	NA	TRBD1	TGCAGTGCCAGCCCGGGACAGGAGACCACTGAAGCTTTCTTT	CSASPGQETTEAFF
TRBV11-1	TRBJ1-6	NA	NA	TGTGCCAGCAGCTTCCGACGGAGCTCCTATAATTCACCCCTCCACTTT	CASSFRRSSYNSPLHF
TRBV6-5	TRBJ1-1	NA	TRBD1	TGTGCCAGCATCCTGGACAGGGTCGAGCCTGAAGCTTTCTTT	CASILDRVEPEAFF
TRBV3-1/TRBV3-2	TRBJ2-4	NA	NA	TGTGCCAGCAGCCCCGGGACAACAACAGCCAAAAACATTCAGTACTTC	CASSPGTTTAKNIQYF
TRBV5-6	TRBJ2-5	NA	TRBD1	TGTGCCAGCAGCCGATACGGTGGCAGGGGGCAAGAGACCCAGTACTTC	CASSRYGGRGQETQYF
TRBV4-1	TRBJ2-3	NA	NA	TGCGCCAGCAGCCCCCCGGGCCAGGGGAGCACAGATACGCAGTATTTT	CASSPPGQGSTDTQYF
TRBV7-9	TRBJ2-1	once	TRBD1	TGTGCCAGCAGCCCAGGACAGGGCAATGAGCAGTTCTTC	CASSPGQGNEQFF
TRBV5-1	TRBJ2-1	NA	NA	TGCGCCAGCAGCTTGGGACAGGCGAATGAGCAGTTCTTC	CASSLGQANEQFF
TRBV6-5	TRBJ2-2	NA	NA	TGTGCCAGCAGTTACTCGGGCAGAACGAACACCGGGGAGCTGTTTTTT	CASSYSGRTNTGELFF